The clone carrying this T cell receptor (beta chain) was seen repeatedly, ten times or more. Its target is not known. Germline-derived CDR1 and CDR2 are MNHEY and SMNVEV (reference sequence). V shed 0 bases and J shed 5 bases, with 8 bases lying between them. This CDR3 has 14 residues. The data belong to a study of T cells after yellow fever vaccination. Findings and caveats of the study: The study noted that FACS-sorted repertoires could contain abundant clonotypes contaminating from the bulk population.

TCRdb reanalysed the 5' RACE reads using MiXCR and keeps one entry per CDR3 protein. The sample has under 95,000 distinct CDR3 sequences, under 9.5% seen once. The TCR was taken from a man younger than 35 who received the YFV17D yellow fever vaccine. The sample here was CD8+ T cells sorted from PBMCs, taken more than 8 days after the first yellow fever vaccination. This chain joins TRBV27 and TRBJ2-1; D is unclear. DNA for the CDR3: TGTGCCAGCAGTTTATCCCCTGGGAACAATGAGCAGTTCTTC. Residues: CASSLSPGNNEQFF.